The next 4 T cell receptor beta chains were all read from a single sample in a study of regulatory T cells in long-lasting Graves disease. The time point is: newly diagnosed GD, antithyroid drugs for less than 3 months. There was RNA extracted from PBMCs, and the TCR library was made from it. Relying on iRepertoire HTBI primers and Arm-PCR of CDR3 regions, the team built TCR beta libraries. TCRdb ran MiXCR on the multiplex PCR reads and lists one entry per CDR3 protein. The sample has some 600,000 distinct CDR3 sequences; roughly a sixth are singletons. This sample also belongs to another study, concerning T cells in Graves' hyperthyroidism and ophthalmopathy.

The input for sequencing was peripheral blood mononuclear cells (PBMCs), taken at new diagnosis, from a patient treated with antithyroid drugs. These receptors were taken from a man aged 18 to 30 with Graves disease.

This clonotype has more than one count but fewer than ten. The chain uses TRBV3-1 and TRBJ2-1, with TRBD2 matching 9 bases. In germline, CDR1 is LGHDT, CDR2 YNNKEL (reference sequence). This CDR3 region has 18 residues. V gave up 1 base and J gave up 8 bases; unmatched junction bases: 15. The CDR3, as DNA: TGTGCCAGCAGCCAAGCCGCTAGCGGGACCAACTTCATCGATGAGCAGTTCTTC. It encodes CASSQAASGTNFIDEQFF.

This clonotype came up many times. The chain employs TRBV28 and TRBJ2-7; TRBD2 agrees at 8 bases. Trimming at V came to 3 bases and at J to 0 bases, leaving 4 bases not matched to a gene. This CDR3 spans 15 amino acids. Germline V gives CDR1 MDHEN, CDR2 SYDVKM. In DNA, the CDR3 is TGTGCCAGCAGTTTGAACGGGAGGGCCTCCTACGAGCAGTACTTC. Translated, it gives CASSLNGRASYEQYF.

The V call is TRBV5-1, the J call TRBJ2-3; TRBD1 matches at 7 bases. This CDR3 has 16 residues. J gave up 2 bases and V 3 bases, and 9 bases lay outside the gene matches. CDR1 and CDR2 (germline): SGHRS, YFSETQ. In nucleotides, the CDR3 is TGCGCCAGCAGCTGGATGAGGGACAGAACCACAGATACGCAGTATTTT. This translates into CASSWMRDRTTDTQYF.

The gene calls are TRBV14 and TRBJ1-2; 10 bases are shared with TRBD1. This CDR3 contains 16 residues. Losses at the gene ends were 2 bases for V and 8 bases for J; bases not matched to a gene: 11. Germline assignment: CDR1 SGHDN and CDR2 FVKESK. For the CDR3, the DNA is TGTGCCAGCAGCCAAACCGGGACAGGGGTAGTTTGGGGCTACACCTTC. This translates into CASSQTGTGVVWGYTF. The entire variable domain, with the rest obtained from reference TRBV14 and TRBJ1-2, is as follows: EAGVTQFPSHSVIEKGQTVTLRCDPISGHDNLYWYRRVMGKEIKFLLHFVKESKQDESGMPNNRFLAERTGGTYSTLKVQPAELEDSGVYFCASSQTGTGVVWGYTFGSGTRLTVV.